This TCR beta chain was recorded in a study of shared clonotypes between healthy human individuals. Study-wide results and limits: Genetic and exposure-history diversity was limited by the few donors.

In germline, CDR1 is SGHAT, CDR2 FQNNGV. This CDR3 is 15 amino acids long. After removal of 10 bases from V and 0 bases from J, the junction contained 9 bases not matched to a gene. Regarding this clone: Its matching antigen is unknown.

The repertoire was sequenced with immunoSEQ multiplex PCR; TCRdb's copy has only in-frame clones and lacks some. The repertoire holds roughly 500,000 clones, with around 80% as singletons. Specimen: PBMCs. This receptor was taken from a woman in her thirties or forties in good health. Some clones in this sample may be carry-over from other donors' samples. This sequence joins TRBV11-2 and TRBJ2-5, with 9 bases that match TRBD1. CDR3 bases: TGTGCCACCCGGTCCGGGACAGGGTACCAAGAGACCCAGTACTTC. Translated, it gives CATRSGTGYQETQYF.